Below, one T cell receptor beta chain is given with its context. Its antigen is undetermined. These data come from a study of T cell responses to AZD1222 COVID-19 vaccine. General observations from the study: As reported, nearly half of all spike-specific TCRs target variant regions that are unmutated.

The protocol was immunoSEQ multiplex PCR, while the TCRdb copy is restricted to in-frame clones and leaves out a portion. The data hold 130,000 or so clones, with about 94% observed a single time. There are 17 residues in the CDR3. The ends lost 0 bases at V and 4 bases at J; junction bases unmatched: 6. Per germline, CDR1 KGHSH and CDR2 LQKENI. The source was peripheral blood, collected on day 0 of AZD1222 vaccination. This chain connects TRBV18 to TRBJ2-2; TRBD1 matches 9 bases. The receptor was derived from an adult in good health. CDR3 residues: CASSPPKGQGRTGELFF. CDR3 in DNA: TGTGCCAGCTCACCACCTAAGGGACAGGGTCGCACCGGGGAGCTGTTTTTT.